This T cell receptor (beta chain) was recovered during a study of cytomegalovirus exposure and HLA in healthy donors. Per germline, CDR1 MGHRA and CDR2 YSYEKL. The CDR3 consists of 16 residues. V gave up 4 bases and J gave up 0 bases; unmatched junction bases: 7. Only a few counts were recorded for this clone. Its specificity is unknown. General observations from the study: Exclusion as indistinguishable affected some V segments, including TRBV6-2 and TRBV6-3.

PCR was performed using 60 Vbeta and 13 Jbeta primers. The repertoire was sequenced with immunoSEQ multiplex PCR; TCRdb's copy has only in-frame clones and lacks some. This table holds 150,000 or so clones, 70% to 80% found once. V gene TRBV4-1 combines with J gene TRBJ2-3, with 7 bases aligning to TRBD2. Sequenced: PBMCs. This clonotype was sampled from a man aged 35 to 55 in good health and CMV-seropositive. The CDR3 bases are TGCGCCAGCAGCCCACGGACTAGTGGTAGCACAGATACGCAGTATTTT. Translated, it gives CASSPRTSGSTDTQYF.